Listed below are T cell receptor beta chains from one sample, sequenced in a study of cytomegalovirus exposure and HLA in healthy donors. The assay was immunoSEQ multiplex PCR, and TCRdb's table has in-frame clones only and misses some. The sample gives about 140,000 clones, 76% of which show up once; approximately 4% is in the top ten. The sample taken for sequencing was PBMCs. The receptors stem from a man younger than 35 in good health and CMV-seronegative. Each CDR3 is given with its conserved first and last residue. D genes are given only for firm matches. Where a row states a size, it is once, few, many or the class of an expanded clone; other rows omit it.

J: TRBJ1-6
D: TRBD1
V: TRBV6-5
size: -
CDR3: CASSYGGGGSPLHF
DNA: TGTGCCAGCAGTTACGGAGGGGGCGGTTCACCCCTCCACTTT

J: TRBJ1-4
D: -
V: TRBV12-2
size: -
CDR3: CASRLNGNEKLFF
DNA: TGTGCAAGTCGCTTAAACGGTAATGAAAAACTGTTTTTT

J: TRBJ2-6
D: -
V: TRBV5-6
size: -
CDR3: CASSLMASGANVLTF
DNA: TGTGCCAGCAGCTTGATGGCCTCTGGGGCCAACGTCCTGACTTTC

J: TRBJ2-7
D: TRBD2
V: TRBV27
size: -
CDR3: CASSFELAGVNEQYF
DNA: TGTGCCAGCAGTTTTGAACTAGCGGGAGTGAACGAGCAGTACTTC

J: TRBJ1-5
D: -
V: TRBV7-8
size: -
CDR3: CASSLGLGLYSNQPQHF
DNA: TGTGCCAGCAGCTTAGGACTCGGACTATATAGCAATCAGCCCCAGCATTTT

J: TRBJ1-2
D: -
V: TRBV27
size: -
CDR3: CASSPWTSNYGYTF
DNA: TGTGCCAGCAGTCCCTGGACATCTAACTATGGCTACACCTTC

J: TRBJ1-1
D: -
V: TRBV30
size: -
CDR3: CAWRSNTEAFF
DNA: TGTGCCTGGAGAAGCAACACTGAAGCTTTCTTT

J: TRBJ2-7
D: -
V: TRBV5-1
size: -
CDR3: CASSSGLKGYEQYF
DNA: TGCGCCAGCAGCTCGGGACTTAAAGGCTACGAGCAGTACTTC

J: TRBJ2-7
D: -
V: TRBV19
size: few
CDR3: CASSLADRPRTYEQYF
DNA: TGTGCCAGTAGTTTAGCGGACAGGCCAAGAACCTACGAGCAGTACTTC

J: TRBJ1-5
D: -
V: TRBV6-1
size: -
CDR3: CASSEGTGGISPQHF
DNA: TGTGCCAGCAGTGAGGGGACCGGGGGTATCAGCCCCCAGCATTTT

J: TRBJ2-1
D: TRBD2
V: TRBV7-2
size: once
CDR3: CASSRLAGTYNEQFF
DNA: TGTGCCAGCAGCCGACTAGCGGGGACCTACAATGAGCAGTTCTTC

J: TRBJ2-5
D: TRBD2
V: TRBV2
size: few
CDR3: CASSEGQLAGGQETQYF
DNA: TGTGCCAGCAGTGAAGGGCAACTAGCGGGAGGCCAAGAGACCCAGTACTTC

J: TRBJ1-2
D: -
V: TRBV6-6
size: -
CDR3: CASSYSDRPYGYTF
DNA: TGTGCCAGCAGTTACTCCGACAGACCCTATGGCTACACCTTC

J: TRBJ2-3
D: -
V: TRBV5-1
size: -
CDR3: CASSLWGTSPGTQYF
DNA: TGCGCCAGCAGCTTATGGGGCACAAGTCCAGGGACGCAGTATTTT

J: TRBJ1-1
D: -
V: TRBV30
size: -
CDR3: CAWSVRGELNTEAFF
DNA: TGTGCCTGGAGTGTAAGGGGCGAATTGAACACTGAAGCTTTCTTT

J: TRBJ2-7
D: TRBD2
V: TRBV10-2
size: -
CDR3: CASSDPRTSGMPHEQYF
DNA: TGCGCCAGCAGTGATCCGCGGACTAGCGGGATGCCCCACGAGCAGTACTTC

J: TRBJ2-3
D: -
V: TRBV19
size: -
CDR3: CASSMSGTDTQYF
DNA: TGTGCCAGTAGTATGTCCGGCACAGATACGCAGTATTTT

J: TRBJ2-7
D: -
V: TRBV6-5
size: -
CDR3: CASTESSPSYEQYF
DNA: TGTGCCAGCACGGAATCTAGTCCTTCCTACGAGCAGTACTTC